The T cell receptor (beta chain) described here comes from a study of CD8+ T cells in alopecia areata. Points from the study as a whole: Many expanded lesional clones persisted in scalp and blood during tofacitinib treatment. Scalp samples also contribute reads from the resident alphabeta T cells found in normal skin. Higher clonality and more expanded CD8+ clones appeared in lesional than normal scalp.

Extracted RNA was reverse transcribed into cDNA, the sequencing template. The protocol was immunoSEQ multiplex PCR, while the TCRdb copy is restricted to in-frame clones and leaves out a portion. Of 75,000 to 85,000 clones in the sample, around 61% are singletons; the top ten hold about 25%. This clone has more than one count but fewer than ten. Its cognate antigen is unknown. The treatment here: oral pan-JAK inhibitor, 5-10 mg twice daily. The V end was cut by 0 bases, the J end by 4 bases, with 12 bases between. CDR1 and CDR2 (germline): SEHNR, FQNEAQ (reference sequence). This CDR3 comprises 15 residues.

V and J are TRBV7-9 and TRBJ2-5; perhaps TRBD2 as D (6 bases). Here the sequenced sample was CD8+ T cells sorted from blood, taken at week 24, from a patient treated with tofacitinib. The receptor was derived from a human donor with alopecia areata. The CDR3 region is CASSLARGGGETQYF. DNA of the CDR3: TGTGCCAGCAGCTTAGCAAGGGGAGGTGGAGAGACCCAGTACTTC. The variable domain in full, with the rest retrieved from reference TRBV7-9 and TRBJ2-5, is DTGVSQNPRHKITKRGQNVTFRCDPISEHNRLYWYRQTLGQGPEFLTYFQNEAQLEKSRLLSDRFSAERPKGSFSTLEIQRTEQGDSAMYLCASSLARGGGETQYFGPGTRLLVL.